Presented here are 5 T cell receptor beta chains from one specimen sequenced in a study of blood T cell repertoires in COVID-19 (dated by TCRdb to 2018 to 2021). The receptor library was made with the immunoSEQ multiplex PCR assay. TCRdb carries this immuneACCESS record with in-frame sequences only. Its versions omit some clonotypes, under half of them owing to an unresolved V gene in the studies checked, with the rest unexplained. A total of under 250,000 clones appear in this sample, around nine tenths of them only once. The ten largest clones take up about 6.3% of the sample. Sample: peripheral blood. The receptors stem from a man between 60 and 70 years old who had recovered from COVID-19.

The chain joins TRBV18 to TRBJ2-1; no reliable D call. Looked up from germline, CDR1 is KGHSH and CDR2 is LQKENI. V shed 3 bases and J shed 9 bases, with 6 bases lying between them. The CDR3 is 11 residues long. The CDR3 protein is CASSPSSEQFF. The CDR3 nucleotides read TGTGCCAGCTCACCTTCATCTGAGCAGTTCTTC.

The rearrangement links TRBV6-2 or TRBV6-3 to TRBJ2-1; TRBD1 agrees at 11 bases. Per germline, CDR1 MNHEY and CDR2 SVGEGT. V was clipped by 2 bases and J by 10 bases; unmatched bases: 16. This CDR3 region has 18 residues. CDR3: CASSYPGTGGRRGREQFF. The CDR3 DNA is TGTGCCAGCAGTTACCCTGGGACAGGGGGGCGACGAGGCAGAGAGCAGTTCTTC.

On this clone: Other DNA sequences in the sample encode the same CDR3. The chain carries TRBV18 and TRBJ2-5; D is possibly TRBD2 (5 bases). V was trimmed by 2 bases and J by 5 bases, leaving 6 bases between them. The V gene's germline CDR1 is KGHSH and CDR2 LQKENI. CDR3 length: 12 amino acids. CDR3 coding DNA: TGTGCCAGCTCACCAACGGGGGAGACCCAGTACTTC. Translation gives CASSPTGETQYF. Looking up the rest from reference TRBV18 and TRBJ2-5 gives the full variable domain: NAGVMQNPRHLVRRRGQEARLRCSPMKGHSHVYWYRQLPEEGLKFMVYLQKENIIDESGMPKERFSAEFPKEGPSILRIQQVVRGDSAAYFCASSPTGETQYFGPGTRLLVL.

This chain connects TRBV18 to TRBJ1-2; D may be TRBD1 (6 bases). Germline V gene data show CDR1 as KGHSH and CDR2 as LQKENI. Trimming cost V 6 bases and J 1 base, with 12 bases left between them. The CDR3 is made up of 14 amino acids. CDR3 loop: CASSEGQLNYGYTF. CDR3 DNA sequence: TGTGCCAGCTCTGAAGGACAGCTTAACTATGGCTACACCTTC.

The CDR3 coding sequence is TGTGCCAGTAGTATAGGGGTTACAGCCCAGCATTTT. This encodes CASSIGVTAQHF. The genes are TRBV19 and TRBJ1-5; D uncertain. Germline V CDR1 and CDR2: LNHDA, SQIVND (reference sequence). The CDR3 has 12 amino acids. V lost 1 base and J lost 11, with 9 bases in between.